These 10 T cell receptor beta chains share one sample of origin, sequenced in a study of shared clonotypes between healthy human individuals (dated by TCRdb to between 2020 and 2021). The library was built by means of the immunoSEQ multiplex PCR assay. The immuneACCESS repertoire file appears here via TCRdb, limited to in-frame rearrangements. These files lack a portion of the clones; in checked studies, under half of the deficit traces to unresolved V genes, and the cause of the others is not known. Here the sample has 1,500,000 or so clones; approximately 98.5% occur a single time. Of the sample, 0.36% is held by the ten largest clones. The specimen sequenced was naive CD4+ T cells sorted from blood. The cell subset or site label of this sample denotes: CD45RA+ positively selected. These receptors all come from a man aged 25-45 years in good health.

This rearrangement joins TRBV5-1 to TRBJ2-3; 12 nucleotides match TRBD2. Germline CDR1 is SGHRS and CDR2 is YFSETQ. CDR3 length: 19 amino acids. V was clipped by 3 bases and J by 3 bases; unmatched bases: 14. CDR3 nucleotide sequence: TGCGCCAGCAGCTCCCTTTCTAGCGGGAGGGCCGATCTGACAGATACGCAGTATTTT. Protein product: CASSSLSSGRADLTDTQYF.

The chain carries TRBV5-4 and TRBJ2-1; tentatively, D is TRBD1 or TRBD2 (6 bases each). Deletions cut 3 bases from V and 5 bases from J, with 15 bases between. The CDR3 loop spans 15 amino acids. Germline CDR1 and CDR2: SGHNT and YYREEE (reference sequence). CDR3 region: CASSWVGGLNNEQFF. CDR3 nucleotide sequence: TGTGCCAGCAGCTGGGTGGGGGGCTTAAACAATGAGCAGTTCTTC.

The chain has TRBV7-2 and TRBJ2-1; a weak D match, TRBD2 (6 bases). The length of the CDR3 is 14 residues. Trimming took off 4 bases at V and 3 bases at J, with 10 bases between the two ends. CDR1 SGHTA and CDR2 FQGNSA come from the germline V gene. The CDR3 sequence is CASSWEALYNEQFF. DNA of the CDR3: TGTGCCAGCAGCTGGGAGGCCCTCTACAATGAGCAGTTCTTC.

The V call is TRBV19, the J call TRBJ1-2; D is undetermined. Germline V lookup: CDR1 LNHDA, CDR2 SQIVND (reference sequence). CDR3 size: 15 residues. V lost 5 bases, J lost 0 bases, and 13 bases lay in between. CDR3 DNA: TGTGCCAGTAGTCGCCGGACCGTTTCTAACTATGGCTACACCTTC. It specifies CASSRRTVSNYGYTF.

The rearrangement uses TRBV27 and TRBJ2-5; D is possibly TRBD2 (5 bases). The CDR3 consists of 14 residues. CDR1 and CDR2 from the germline V gene are MNHEY and SMNVEV (reference sequence). V gave up 5 bases and J gave up 5 bases, with 15 bases separating them. CDR3 sequence reads: CASSIGNARETQYF. CDR3 bases: TGTGCCAGCAGTATCGGGAACGCTCGGGAGACCCAGTACTTC.

The rearrangement uses TRBV6-8 and TRBJ1-4, with D unresolved. This CDR3 is built from 15 residues. Germline CDR1 and CDR2: MNHGY and SAAAGT. Trimming took off 7 bases at V and 7 bases at J, with 19 bases between the two ends. DNA of the CDR3: TGTGCCAGCACCCGGGGAGGGCGGGGTCGTGAAAAACTGTTTTTT. As protein: CASTRGGRGREKLFF.

This rearrangement joins TRBV9 to TRBJ2-5; D perhaps matches TRBD2 (6 bases). Germline V gene data show CDR1 as SGDLS and CDR2 as YYNGEE. This CDR3 comprises 17 residues. With 0 bases removed from V and 7 bases from J, the gap between germline ends came to 22 bases. The CDR3 loop is CASSVGVSGSGSGTQYF. Here the CDR3 DNA reads TGTGCCAGCAGCGTAGGGGTTAGCGGAAGTGGGTCGGGGACCCAGTACTTC.

This chain joins TRBV9 and TRBJ2-2; TRBD1 agrees at 9 bases. Germline CDR1 SGDLS, CDR2 YYNGEE. CDR3 length equals 17 residues. The V segment lost 2 bases and the J segment 7 bases; nucleotides outside the gene matches: 12. CDR3 nucleotides: TGTGCCAGCAGCGTTGGGGCGGGACAGGGCGGAGGCGGGGAGCTGTTTTTT. Encoded protein: CASSVGAGQGGGGELFF.

The chain employs TRBV28 and TRBJ1-1; no definite D call. The germline CDR1 and CDR2 sequences are MDHEN and SYDVKM. V lost 5 bases, J lost 1 base, and 8 bases lay in between. CDR3 length: 13 amino acids. CDR3 loop: CASSRVENTEAFF. CDR3 in DNA: TGTGCCAGCAGTCGGGTCGAGAACACTGAAGCTTTCTTT.

The chain links TRBV18 to TRBJ1-1; D unclear. The V and J ends lost 5 bases and 2 bases respectively, with 9 bases between them. The CDR3 is 13 residues long. The germline gives CDR1 KGHSH, CDR2 LQKENI. CDR3: CASSDEINTEAFF. The CDR3 region has the DNA TGTGCCAGCTCAGATGAGATCAACACTGAAGCTTTCTTT.